This record covers a single T cell receptor beta chain. Its antigen is unknown. The investigators reverse transcribed all of the isolated RNA, so they sequenced expressed TCRB transcripts. Roughly 3.6 million reads was the average for naive, central memory and regulatory T cell samples. The method was immunoSEQ multiplex PCR; TCRdb's version includes in-frame clones alone and lacks a portion of them. The sample includes some 700,000 clones, around 15% of them seen just once. The authors sorted CD4+ naive, central memory, regulatory and stem cell-like memory cells via CD45RO/CCR7/CD25/CD127/CD95/CD27. The data were taken from a study of beta chain features in type 1 diabetes. Study-wide results and limits: Naive, central memory and Treg TCRB repertoires appeared more alike in patients than in healthy donors. Moderate but significant shortening of TCRB CDR3s was recorded in all four CD4+ subsets from Type 1 diabetes patients.

Germline V gives CDR1 SSHAT, CDR2 FNYEAQ (reference sequence). This CDR3 has 18 amino acids. With 3 bases clipped from V and 6 bases from J, the junction kept 13 bases outside the gene matches. Specimen: naive CD4+ T cells from blood. The V and J genes are TRBV7-7 and TRBJ2-3; 12 bases line up with TRBD2. This receptor was identified in a man aged 18 to 30 with type 1 diabetes. CDR3 sequence (DNA): TGTGCCAGCAGCTTGGCCCCTGTGGGACTAGCGGGCAGGGATACGCAGTATTTT. Its protein product is CASSLAPVGLAGRDTQYF.